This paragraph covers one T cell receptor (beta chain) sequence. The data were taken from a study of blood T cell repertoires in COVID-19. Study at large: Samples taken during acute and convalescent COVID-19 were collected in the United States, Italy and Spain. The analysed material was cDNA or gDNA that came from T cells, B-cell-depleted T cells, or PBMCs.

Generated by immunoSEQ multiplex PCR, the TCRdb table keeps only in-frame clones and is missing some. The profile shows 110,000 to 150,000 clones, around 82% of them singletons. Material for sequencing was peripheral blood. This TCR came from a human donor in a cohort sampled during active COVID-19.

This chain's CDR3 is CASSNSGTGANVLTF. In DNA form, the CDR3 reads TGCGCCAGCAGCAATAGCGGGACTGGGGCCAACGTCCTGACTTTC. The J gene is TRBJ2-6, the V gene TRBV5-1; 8 nucleotides match TRBD2. Looked up from germline, CDR1 is SGHRS and CDR2 is YFSETQ. V was pared by 4 bases and J by 2 bases, with 2 bases of the junction left unmatched. This CDR3 spans 15 amino acids.